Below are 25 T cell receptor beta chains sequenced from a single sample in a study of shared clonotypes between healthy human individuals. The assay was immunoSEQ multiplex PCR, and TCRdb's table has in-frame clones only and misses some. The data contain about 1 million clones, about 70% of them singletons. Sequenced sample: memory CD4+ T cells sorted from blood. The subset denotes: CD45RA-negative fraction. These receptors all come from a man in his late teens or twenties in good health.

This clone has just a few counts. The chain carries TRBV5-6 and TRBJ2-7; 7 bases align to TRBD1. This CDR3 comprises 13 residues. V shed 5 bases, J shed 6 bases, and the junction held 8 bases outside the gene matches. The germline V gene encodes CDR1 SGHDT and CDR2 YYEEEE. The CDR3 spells CASRSTGSGEQYF. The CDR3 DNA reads TGTGCCAGCAGATCGACAGGGAGCGGCGAGCAGTACTTC.

CDR3: CASTQARDTEAFF. The CDR3 region has the DNA TGTGCCAGCACCCAAGCCCGGGACACTGAAGCTTTCTTT. V and J are TRBV6-1 and TRBJ1-1, with unresolved D. The ends were cut back, 7 bases at V and 3 bases at J, with 12 bases in the middle. This CDR3 has 13 amino acids. Germline CDR1 MNHNS, CDR2 SASEGT.

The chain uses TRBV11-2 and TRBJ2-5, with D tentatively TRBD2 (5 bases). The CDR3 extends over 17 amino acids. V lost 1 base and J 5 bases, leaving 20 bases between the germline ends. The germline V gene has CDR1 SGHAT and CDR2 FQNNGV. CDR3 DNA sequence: TGTGCCAGCAGCTTAGTAGGAACAGCCGGAAGAGGGGAGACCCAGTACTTC. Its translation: CASSLVGTAGRGETQYF.

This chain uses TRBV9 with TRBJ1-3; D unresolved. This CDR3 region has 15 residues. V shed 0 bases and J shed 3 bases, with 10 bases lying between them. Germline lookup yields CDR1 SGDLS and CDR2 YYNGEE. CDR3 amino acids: CASSVGSLNGNTIYF. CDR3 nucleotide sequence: TGTGCCAGCAGCGTAGGTTCTTTGAATGGAAACACCATATATTTT.

CDR3 residues: CASSFDRWYGYTF. CDR3 DNA: TGTGCCAGCAGCTTCGACAGGTGGTATGGCTACACCTTC. The chain uses TRBV5-4 and TRBJ1-2; the D gene is possibly TRBD1 (6 bases). Germline V gene sequence: CDR1 SGHNT, CDR2 YYREEE (reference sequence). CDR3 length equals 13 residues. Deletions cut 2 bases from V and 5 bases from J, with 10 bases between. The variable domain in full, completed from reference TRBV5-4 and TRBJ1-2, reads ETGVTQSPTHLIKTRGQQVTLRCSSQSGHNTVSWYQQALGQGPQFIFQYYREEENGRGNFPPRFSGLQFPNYSSELNVNALELDDSALYLCASSFDRWYGYTFGSGTRLTVV.

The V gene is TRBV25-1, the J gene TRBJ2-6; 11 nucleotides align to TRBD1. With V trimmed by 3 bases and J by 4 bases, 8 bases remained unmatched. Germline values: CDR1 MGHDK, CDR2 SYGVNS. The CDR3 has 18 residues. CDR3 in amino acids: CASSDHGTGGSGANVLTF. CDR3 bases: TGTGCCAGCAGTGATCACGGGACAGGGGGATCCGGGGCCAACGTCCTGACTTTC.

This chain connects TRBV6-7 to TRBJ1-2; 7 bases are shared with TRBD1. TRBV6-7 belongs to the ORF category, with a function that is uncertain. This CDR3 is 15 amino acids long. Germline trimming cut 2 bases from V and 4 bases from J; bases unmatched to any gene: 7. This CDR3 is CASSYPDRKGYGYTF. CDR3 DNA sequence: TGTGCCAGCAGTTACCCGGACAGGAAAGGCTATGGCTACACCTTC.

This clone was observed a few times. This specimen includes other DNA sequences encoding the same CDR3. CDR3 in DNA: TGTGCCAGCAGCTTAGCGTTAGGTAGTAATTCACCCCTCCACTTT. Translation: CASSLALGSNSPLHF. The rearrangement links TRBV7-2 to TRBJ1-6; no clear D gene. The ends were cut back, 0 bases at V and 6 bases at J, with 9 bases in the middle. The CDR3 has 15 residues. The V gene's germline CDR1 is SGHTA and CDR2 FQGNSA.

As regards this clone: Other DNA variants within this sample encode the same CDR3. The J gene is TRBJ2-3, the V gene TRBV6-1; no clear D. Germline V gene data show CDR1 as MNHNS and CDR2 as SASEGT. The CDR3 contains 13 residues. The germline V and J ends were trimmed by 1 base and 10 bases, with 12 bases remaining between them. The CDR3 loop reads CASSEDVGIAQYF. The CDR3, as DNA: TGTGCCAGCAGTGAAGATGTGGGAATCGCGCAGTATTTT.

The CDR3 DNA is TGTGCCAGCAGTTTATTGACCAAGAGCTCGGACAGGATGAACACTGAAGCTTTCTTT. Translated: CASSLLTKSSDRMNTEAFF. This sequence joins TRBV28 and TRBJ1-1; 7 bases fit TRBD1. The CDR3 extends over 19 amino acids. J was trimmed by 0 bases and V by 1 base; bases with no gene match: 14. Per the germline V gene, CDR1 is MDHEN and CDR2 is SYDVKM.

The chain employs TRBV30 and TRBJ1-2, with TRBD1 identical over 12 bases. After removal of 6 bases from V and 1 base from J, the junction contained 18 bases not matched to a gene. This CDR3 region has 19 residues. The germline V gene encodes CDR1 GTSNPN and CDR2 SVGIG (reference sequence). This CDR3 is CACPGQGAVTVRNNYGYTF. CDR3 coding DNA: TGTGCCTGCCCGGGACAGGGGGCGGTAACGGTGAGGAATAACTATGGCTACACCTTC. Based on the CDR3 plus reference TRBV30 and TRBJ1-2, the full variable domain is SQTIHQWPATLVQPVGSPLSLECTVEGTSNPNLYWYRQAAGRGLQLLFYSVGIGQISSEVPQNLSASRPQDRQFILSSKKLLLSDSGFYLCACPGQGAVTVRNNYGYTFGSGTRLTVV.

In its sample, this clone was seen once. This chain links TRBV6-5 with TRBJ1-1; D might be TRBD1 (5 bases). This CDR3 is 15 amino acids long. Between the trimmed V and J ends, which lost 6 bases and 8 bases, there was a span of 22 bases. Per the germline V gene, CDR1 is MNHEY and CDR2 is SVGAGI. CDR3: CASRDRGRALLEAFF. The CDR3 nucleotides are TGTGCCAGCAGGGACCGGGGCAGGGCCCTACTAGAAGCTTTCTTT.

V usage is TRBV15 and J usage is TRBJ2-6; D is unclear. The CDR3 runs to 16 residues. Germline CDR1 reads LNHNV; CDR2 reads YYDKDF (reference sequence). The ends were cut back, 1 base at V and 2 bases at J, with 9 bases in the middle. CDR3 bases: TGTGCCACCAGCAGAGCCGTCAGGACTGGGGCCAACGTCCTGACTTTC. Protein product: CATSRAVRTGANVLTF.

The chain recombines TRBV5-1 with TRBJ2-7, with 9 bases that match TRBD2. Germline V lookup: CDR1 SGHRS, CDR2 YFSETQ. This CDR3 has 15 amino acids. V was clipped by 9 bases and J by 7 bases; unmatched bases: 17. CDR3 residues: CATSTGGGRAREQYF. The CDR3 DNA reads TGCGCCACCTCAACCGGTGGCGGGAGGGCCAGGGAGCAGTACTTC. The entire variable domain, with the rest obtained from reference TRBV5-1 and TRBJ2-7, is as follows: KAGVTQTPRYLIKTRGQQVTLSCSPISGHRSVSWYQQTPGQGLQFLFEYFSETQRNKGNFPGRFSGRQFSNSRSEMNVSTLELGDSALYLCATSTGGGRAREQYFGPGTRLTVT.

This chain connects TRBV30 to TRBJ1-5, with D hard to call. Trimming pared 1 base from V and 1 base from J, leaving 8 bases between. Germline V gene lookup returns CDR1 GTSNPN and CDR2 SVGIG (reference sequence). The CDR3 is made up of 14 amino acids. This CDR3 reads CAWSDPRSNQPQHF. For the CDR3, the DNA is TGTGCCTGGAGTGACCCAAGGAGCAATCAGCCCCAGCATTTT.

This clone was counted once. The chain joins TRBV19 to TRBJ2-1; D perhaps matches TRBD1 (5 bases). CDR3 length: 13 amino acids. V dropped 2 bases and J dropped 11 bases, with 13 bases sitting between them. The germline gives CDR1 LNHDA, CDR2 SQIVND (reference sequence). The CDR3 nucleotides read TGTGCCAGTAGTATAACGACAGCCCGGCAGCAGTTCTTC. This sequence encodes CASSITTARQQFF.

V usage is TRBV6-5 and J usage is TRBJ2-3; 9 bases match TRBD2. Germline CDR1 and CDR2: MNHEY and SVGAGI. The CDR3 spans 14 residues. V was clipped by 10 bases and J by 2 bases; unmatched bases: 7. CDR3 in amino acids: CATKRGANTDTQYF. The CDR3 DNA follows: TGTGCCACGAAGCGGGGGGCCAACACAGATACGCAGTATTTT.

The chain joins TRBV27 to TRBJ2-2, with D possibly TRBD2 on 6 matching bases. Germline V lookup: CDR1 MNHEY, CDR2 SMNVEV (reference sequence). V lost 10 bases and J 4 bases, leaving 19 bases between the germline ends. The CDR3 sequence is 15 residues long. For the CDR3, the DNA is TGTGCCAAATTTGGGGACTTACACTGCACCGGGGAGCTGTTTTTT. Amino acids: CAKFGDLHCTGELFF.

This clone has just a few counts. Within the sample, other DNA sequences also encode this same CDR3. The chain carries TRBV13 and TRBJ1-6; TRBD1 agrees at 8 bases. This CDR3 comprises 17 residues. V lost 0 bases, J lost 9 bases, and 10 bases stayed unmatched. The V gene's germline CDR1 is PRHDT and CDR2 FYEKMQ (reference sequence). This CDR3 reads CASSLGRGQGFGSPLHF. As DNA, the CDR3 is TGTGCCAGCAGCTTAGGCAGGGGGCAGGGTTTTGGTTCACCCCTCCACTTT. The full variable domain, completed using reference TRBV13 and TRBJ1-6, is AAGVIQSPRHLIKEKRETATLKCYPIPRHDTVYWYQQGPGQDPQFLISFYEKMQSDKGSIPDRFSAQQFSDYHSELNMSSLELGDSALYFCASSLGRGQGFGSPLHFGNGTRLTVT.

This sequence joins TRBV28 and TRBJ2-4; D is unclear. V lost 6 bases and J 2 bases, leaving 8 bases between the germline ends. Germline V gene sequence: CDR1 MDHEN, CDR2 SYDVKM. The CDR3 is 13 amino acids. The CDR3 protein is CASSPHTKNIQYF. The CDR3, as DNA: TGTGCCAGCAGCCCTCACACCAAAAACATTCAGTACTTC.

The CDR3 DNA reads TGTGCCAGCTCACTTGGGACTAGCACTAATGAGCAGTTCTTC. This translates into CASSLGTSTNEQFF. This chain uses TRBV18 with TRBJ2-1; 9 bases are shared with TRBD2. Losses at the gene ends were 4 bases for V and 7 bases for J; bases not matched to a gene: 5. The germline V gene encodes CDR1 KGHSH and CDR2 LQKENI. This CDR3 is 14 amino acids long.

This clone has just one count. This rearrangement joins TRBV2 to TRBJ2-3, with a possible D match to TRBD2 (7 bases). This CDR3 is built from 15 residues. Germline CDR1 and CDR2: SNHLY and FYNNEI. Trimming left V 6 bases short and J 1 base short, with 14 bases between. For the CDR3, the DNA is TGTGCCAGCAGCCAAGGGGGGGGAGGCACAGATACGCAGTATTTT. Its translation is CASSQGGGGTDTQYF.

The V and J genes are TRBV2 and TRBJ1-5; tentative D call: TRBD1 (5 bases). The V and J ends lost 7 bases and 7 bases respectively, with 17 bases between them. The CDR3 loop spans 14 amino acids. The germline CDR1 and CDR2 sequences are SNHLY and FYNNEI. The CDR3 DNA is TGTGCCAGCAAGTTAGGGAGGGGCGGGCAGCCCCAGCATTTT. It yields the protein CASKLGRGGQPQHF.

DNA for the CDR3: TGTGCCAGCAGCCCCCAACAGCGGAACACAGATACGCAGTATTTT. It codes for CASSPQQRNTDTQYF. V gene TRBV6-5 combines with J gene TRBJ2-3, with a possible D match to TRBD2 (5 bases). V gave up 6 bases and J gave up 2 bases, with 15 bases separating them. Germline-derived CDR1 and CDR2 are MNHEY and SVGAGI. The CDR3 spans 15 residues.

The DNA of the CDR3 is TGTGCCAGCAGCGAGTTAGCCGTCTCTGGAAACACCATATATTTT. This translates into CASSELAVSGNTIYF. The chain recombines TRBV2 with TRBJ1-3; D is uncertain. V shed 6 bases and J shed 0 bases, with 12 bases lying between them. CDR1 SNHLY and CDR2 FYNNEI come from the germline V gene. The CDR3 length is 15 residues. Variable domain in full (rest from reference TRBV2 and TRBJ1-3): EPEVTQTPSHQVTQMGQEVILRCVPISNHLYFYWYRQILGQKVEFLVSFYNNEISEKSEIFDDQFSVERPDGSNFTLKIRSTKLEDSAMYFCASSELAVSGNTIYFGEGSWLTVV.